The 20 T cell receptor beta chains below all came from one sample that was sequenced in a study of response to subunit inactivated influenza vaccine. In TCRdb, the RT-PCR reads were re-called with MiXCR into one record per CDR3 protein. The repertoire consists of some 600,000 distinct CDR3 sequences, with about 14% occurring once and the leading ten covering around 7.6%. The sample consisted of PBMCs from blood, taken around 15 days before vaccination. These receptors were obtained from a man in his fifties or sixties who received an inactivated influenza vaccine.

This clonotype was seen only a few times. The genes are TRBV4-1 and TRBJ1-4; 10 nucleotides align to TRBD1. V gave up 1 base and J gave up 8 bases; unmatched junction bases: 7. The CDR3 covers 16 residues. In germline, CDR1 is MGHRA, CDR2 YSYEKL. The CDR3 is CASSQGRTGGGEKLFF. DNA of the CDR3: TGCGCCAGCAGCCAAGGGAGGACAGGGGGAGGCGAAAAACTGTTTTTT.

This clonotype has at least ten counts. V and J are TRBV9 and TRBJ2-6; TRBD2 is a possible D gene (6 bases). The CDR3 is made up of 16 amino acids. CDR1 and CDR2 (germline): SGDLS, YYNGEE. Trimming pared 2 bases from V and 0 bases from J, leaving 9 bases between. Written as DNA, the CDR3 is TGTGCCAGCAGCGTGGGGGGATTCTCTGGGGCCAACGTCCTGACTTTC. Encoded protein: CASSVGGFSGANVLTF.

This clonotype was seen a handful of times. The rearrangement links TRBV5-1 to TRBJ2-1; D gene unclear. This CDR3 region has 14 residues. Trimming took off 0 bases at V and 5 bases at J, with 9 bases between the two ends. The V gene's germline CDR1 is SGHRS and CDR2 YFSETQ. As DNA, the CDR3 is TGCGCCAGCAGCTTGGTATTAGAAAACAATGAGCAGTTCTTC. Translation: CASSLVLENNEQFF.

The rearrangement uses TRBV27 and TRBJ2-5; possible D gene TRBD2, 5 bases. CDR1 and CDR2 from the germline V gene are MNHEY and SMNVEV (reference sequence). There are 14 residues in the CDR3. Trimming removed 3 bases from V and 5 bases from J, with 13 bases in between. As DNA, the CDR3 is TGTGCCAGCAGTTTGATGGCTAGCTGGGAGACCCAGTACTTC. Translated: CASSLMASWETQYF.

This clonotype was detected many times. The rearrangement joins TRBV5-1 to TRBJ2-7; D is uncertain. This CDR3 is 14 amino acids long. Germline CDR1 is SGHRS and CDR2 is YFSETQ. V was trimmed by 4 bases and J by 3 bases, leaving 14 bases between them. For the CDR3, the DNA is TGCGCCAGCAGCAAGGACGGCACGAGCTACGAGCAGTACTTC. Translated: CASSKDGTSYEQYF.

This clonotype was counted a few times. The chain has TRBV7-2 and TRBJ2-5, with a possible D match to TRBD1 (5 bases). CDR1 SGHTA and CDR2 FQGNSA come from the germline V gene. Trimming left V 6 bases short and J 5 bases short, with 19 bases between. The CDR3 loop spans 15 amino acids. The CDR3 protein is CASSLRTAAGETQYF. The CDR3 nucleotides are TGTGCCAGCAGTTTACGGACGGCTGCAGGGGAGACCCAGTACTTC.

This chain joins TRBV12-3 or TRBV12-4 and TRBJ1-5, with 7 bases aligning to TRBD1. V shed 8 bases, J shed 0 bases, and the junction held 10 bases outside the gene matches. The CDR3 is made up of 16 amino acids. The CDR3 DNA is TGTGCCAGCCCTAAACAGGGGACCACTAGCAATCAGCCCCAGCATTTT. Its protein is CASPKQGTTSNQPQHF.

This chain connects TRBV20-1 to TRBJ2-6; D gene ambiguous. This CDR3 region has 13 residues. CDR1 is DFQATT, CDR2 SNEGSKA, per germline (reference sequence). The V and J ends lost 7 bases and 0 bases respectively, with 7 bases between them. CDR3 region: CSVRTSGANVLTF. Written as DNA, the CDR3 is TGCAGTGTTCGCACCTCTGGGGCCAACGTCCTGACTTTC.

The genes are TRBV9 and TRBJ2-1, with D unresolved. CDR3 size: 13 residues. Germline CDR1 SGDLS, CDR2 YYNGEE. V was clipped by 0 bases and J by 5 bases, with 6 bases between them. The CDR3 spells CASSVVGNNEQFF. The DNA for the CDR3 is TGTGCCAGCAGCGTAGTCGGAAACAATGAGCAGTTCTTC.

There are a few counts of this clonotype. The chain joins TRBV7-2 to TRBJ2-3; 11 nucleotides line up with TRBD2. The CDR3 spans 16 residues. V was pared by 2 bases and J by 2 bases, with 3 bases of the junction left unmatched. Germline CDR1 reads SGHTA; CDR2 reads FQGNSA. The CDR3 loop is CASSLNSGRATDTQYF. CDR3 nucleotide sequence: TGTGCCAGCAGCTTAAATAGCGGGAGGGCCACAGATACGCAGTATTTT.

This clonotype appeared a few times. At one of its ends the junction is not consistent with the germline gene, which may arise from a read error. The chain has TRBV12-3 or TRBV12-4 and TRBJ2-3, with TRBD2 as a possible D gene (6 bases). This CDR3 has 14 amino acids. The CDR3 sequence: CVSSLSGSTDTQYF. The CDR3 DNA is TGTGTCAGCAGTTTGAGCGGGAGCACAGATACGCAGTATTTT.

This sequence joins TRBV20-1 and TRBJ2-2; 9 nucleotides match TRBD1. The length of the CDR3 is 14 residues. The germline V gene encodes CDR1 DFQATT and CDR2 SNEGSKA (reference sequence). The ends lost 6 bases at V and 4 bases at J; junction bases unmatched: 6. CDR3: CSATRQGVTGELFF. The CDR3 region has the DNA TGCAGTGCCACAAGACAGGGGGTCACCGGGGAGCTGTTTTTT.

The genes are TRBV25-1 and TRBJ2-5; 9 bases agree with TRBD1. The V segment lost 7 bases and the J segment 5 bases; nucleotides outside the gene matches: 8. Per germline, CDR1 MGHDK and CDR2 SYGVNS. The CDR3 contains 14 residues. CDR3 region: CASTPNRGRETQYF. DNA of the CDR3: TGTGCCAGCACCCCGAACAGGGGGCGGGAGACCCAGTACTTC.

This clonotype has a count of ten or more. This chain joins TRBV20-1 and TRBJ2-7; D unresolved. Germline-derived CDR1 and CDR2 are DFQATT and SNEGSKA (reference sequence). The CDR3 sequence is 13 residues long. Trimming stripped 3 bases from V and 6 bases from J, with 15 bases between. CDR3 region: CSARLSGSREQYF. In nucleotides, the CDR3 is TGCAGTGCTAGGTTATCGGGTTCTCGCGAGCAGTACTTC.

This clonotype was recorded a few times. The chain recombines TRBV20-1 with TRBJ1-4; D gene unclear. CDR3 size: 13 residues. The germline V gene has CDR1 DFQATT and CDR2 SNEGSKA (reference sequence). V gave up 7 bases and J gave up 0 bases, with 9 bases separating them. The CDR3 reads CSVKSATNEKLFF. The CDR3 region has the DNA TGCAGTGTAAAGAGCGCAACTAATGAAAAACTGTTTTTT.

The gene calls are TRBV28 and TRBJ2-7; 9 nucleotides agree with TRBD1. Per the germline V gene, CDR1 is MDHEN and CDR2 is SYDVKM. V was pared by 3 bases and J by 2 bases, with 5 bases of the junction left unmatched. This CDR3 comprises 15 residues. Here the CDR3 DNA reads TGTGCCAGCAGTTTTCCGGACAGGGGAGCCTACGAGCAGTACTTC. It yields the protein CASSFPDRGAYEQYF.

This chain joins TRBV12-3 or TRBV12-4 and TRBJ2-1, with TRBD2 identical over 13 bases. The CDR3 extends over 15 amino acids. V was pared by 5 bases and J by 4 bases, with 2 bases of the junction left unmatched. CDR3 loop: CASSMGLAGYNEQFF. The CDR3 bases are TGTGCCAGCAGTATGGGACTAGCGGGATACAATGAGCAGTTCTTC.

Ten or more counts support this clonotype. The V and J genes are TRBV10-3 and TRBJ2-3, with D perhaps matching TRBD1 (6 bases). CDR1 and CDR2 (germline): ENHRY, SYGVKD. Deletions cut 3 bases from V and 2 bases from J, with 12 bases between. The CDR3 length is 15 residues. This CDR3 is CAISDGGGNTDTQYF. The CDR3 DNA reads TGTGCCATCAGTGATGGGGGCGGCAACACAGATACGCAGTATTTT.

This clonotype has only a few counts. The chain couples TRBV25-1 to TRBJ2-7; D unclear. The CDR3 contains 14 residues. The germline V gene has CDR1 MGHDK and CDR2 SYGVNS. Trimming took 6 bases from V and 5 from J, leaving 17 bases between them. CDR3 DNA: TGTGCCAGCAGGGAGTTAGGGAACCCCCACGAGCAGTACTTC. Translating gives CASRELGNPHEQYF.

The table lists this clonotype with a few counts. DNA of the CDR3: TGTGCCAGCAGCGGGGGTACGGAGACCCAGTACTTC. It translates to CASSGGTETQYF. The genes are TRBV6-2 or TRBV6-3 and TRBJ2-5, with D perhaps TRBD2 (6 bases). The germline V gene has CDR1 MNHEY and CDR2 SVGEGT. V shed 6 bases and J shed 5 bases, with 10 bases lying between them. CDR3 size: 12 residues.